This T cell receptor beta chain was identified during a study of human T cells and chemical hapten exposure. Background on the study: The cohort included alopecia areata under or over 50% scalp, totalis and universalis.

Study conclusions and caveats: Following DPC sensitization, TCRs present above 1 in 1000 frequency showed no change.

Note on this clonotype: Its antigen is as yet unknown.

CDR1 SGHTA and CDR2 FQGNSA come from the germline V gene. The J segment lost 2 bases and the V segment lost 5 bases, leaving 3 bases of the junction unmatched. There are 15 residues in the CDR3. TCRdb used MiXCR to reprocess the RACE reads, holding one entry per CDR3 protein. The table has over 100,000 distinct CDR3 sequences, 9% to 9.5% seen once. The time point here: patch test 2, 6 weeks after DPC sensitization. Treatment given: therapeutic diphenylcyclopropenone sensitization with weekly scalp DPC. The chain links TRBV7-2 to TRBJ2-7; 13 nucleotides agree with TRBD2. The TCR sequence derives from a woman aged 40 to 49 with alopecia areata. Some clones in this sample may be carry-over from other donors' samples. Sequencing used whole blood, obtained in connection with sensitization to the hapten diphenylcyclopropenone (DPC). The DNA for the CDR3 is TGTGCCAGCAGCCCAGGACTAGCGGGGGCCTACGAGCAGTACTTC. Translation gives CASSPGLAGAYEQYF.